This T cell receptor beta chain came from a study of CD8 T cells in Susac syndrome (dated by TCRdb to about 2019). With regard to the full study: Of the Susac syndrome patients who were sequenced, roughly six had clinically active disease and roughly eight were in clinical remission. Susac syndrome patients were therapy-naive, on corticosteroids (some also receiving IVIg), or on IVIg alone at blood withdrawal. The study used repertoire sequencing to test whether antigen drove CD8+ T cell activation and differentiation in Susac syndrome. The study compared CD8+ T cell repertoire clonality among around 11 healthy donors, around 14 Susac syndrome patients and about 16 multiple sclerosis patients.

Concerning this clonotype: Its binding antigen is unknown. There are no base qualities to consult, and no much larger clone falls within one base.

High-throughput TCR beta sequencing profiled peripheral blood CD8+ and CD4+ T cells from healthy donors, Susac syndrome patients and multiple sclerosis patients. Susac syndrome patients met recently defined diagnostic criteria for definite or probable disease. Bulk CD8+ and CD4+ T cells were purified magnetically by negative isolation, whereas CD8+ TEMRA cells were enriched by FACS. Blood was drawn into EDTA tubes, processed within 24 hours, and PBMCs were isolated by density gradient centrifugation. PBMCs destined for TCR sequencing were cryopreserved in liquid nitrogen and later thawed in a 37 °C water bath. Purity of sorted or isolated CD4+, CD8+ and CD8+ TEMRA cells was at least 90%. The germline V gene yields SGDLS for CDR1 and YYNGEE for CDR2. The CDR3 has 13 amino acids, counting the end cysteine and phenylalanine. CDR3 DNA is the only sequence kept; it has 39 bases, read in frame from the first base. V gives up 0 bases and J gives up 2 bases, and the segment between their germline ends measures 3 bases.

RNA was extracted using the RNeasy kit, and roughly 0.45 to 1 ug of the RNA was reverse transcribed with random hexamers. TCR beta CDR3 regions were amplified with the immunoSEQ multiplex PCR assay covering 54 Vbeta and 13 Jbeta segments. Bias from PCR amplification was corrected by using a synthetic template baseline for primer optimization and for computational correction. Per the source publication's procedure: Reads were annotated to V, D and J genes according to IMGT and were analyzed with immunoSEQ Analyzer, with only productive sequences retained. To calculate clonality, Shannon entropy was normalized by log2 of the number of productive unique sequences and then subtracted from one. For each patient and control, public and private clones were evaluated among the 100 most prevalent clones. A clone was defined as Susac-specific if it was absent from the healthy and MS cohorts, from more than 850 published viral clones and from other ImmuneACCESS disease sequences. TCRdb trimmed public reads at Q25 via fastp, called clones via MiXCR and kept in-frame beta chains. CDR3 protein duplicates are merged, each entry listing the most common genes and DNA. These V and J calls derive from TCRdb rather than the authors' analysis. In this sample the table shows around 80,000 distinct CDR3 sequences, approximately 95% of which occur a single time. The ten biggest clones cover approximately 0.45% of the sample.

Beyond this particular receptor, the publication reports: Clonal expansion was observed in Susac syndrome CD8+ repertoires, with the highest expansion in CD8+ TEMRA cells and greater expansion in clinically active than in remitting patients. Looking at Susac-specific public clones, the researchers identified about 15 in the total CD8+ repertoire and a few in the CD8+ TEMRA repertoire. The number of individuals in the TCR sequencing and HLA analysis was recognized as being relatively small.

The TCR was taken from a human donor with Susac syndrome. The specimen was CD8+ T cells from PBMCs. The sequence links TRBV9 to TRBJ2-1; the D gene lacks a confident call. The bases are TGTGCCAGCAGCGTAGTCCCCTACAATGAGCAGTTCTTC. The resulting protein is CASSVVPYNEQFF.